This T cell receptor beta chain comes out of a study of blood T cell repertoires in COVID-19. Trimming cost V 5 bases and J 5 bases, with 12 bases left between them. Germline V gene sequence: CDR1 MNHEY, CDR2 SVGAGI. The CDR3 has 13 residues. Assay used: immunoSEQ multiplex PCR; TCRdb lists only in-frame clones, some missing. This sample has about 160,000 clones, with around 74% found just once. The sample comprised peripheral blood. The sequence came from a woman older than 75 with acute or convalescent COVID-19. The chain carries TRBV6-5 and TRBJ1-2; D is unresolved. The DNA of the CDR3 is TGTGCCAGCAGTCCCGACGCAGGTTATGGCTACACCTTC. Protein sequence: CASSPDAGYGYTF.